The 5 T cell receptor beta chains below come from one sample, sequenced in a study of tumor-infiltrating lymphocytes in primary liver carcinoma. TCR beta cDNA was made from 450 to 500 ng total RNA with a constant-region primer. Three rounds of nested multiplex PCR with slightly modified ARM-PCR produced TCR beta libraries. The study ran its first two PCR rounds for nine to ten cycles each, using TRBV1-TRBV30 forward primers and a C-beta reverse primer. Via MiXCR, TCRdb re-called the multiplex PCR reads, giving one row per CDR3 protein. In the table there are about 310,000 distinct CDR3 sequences, 50% to 70% of which are singletons. Blood RNA was derived from unsorted whole blood, and germline DNA was extracted too. Material for sequencing was peripheral blood. All receptors come from a middle-aged man with primary liver carcinoma and hepatitis B virus infection.

Regarding this clonotype: It may be a read error: a sequence one base away is much more abundant. The rearrangement joins TRBV6-1 to TRBJ2-7, with TRBD2 matching over 7 bases. Per the germline V gene, CDR1 is MNHNS and CDR2 is SASEGT. This CDR3 spans 13 amino acids. The CDR3 DNA sequence: TGTACCAGTAGGGGACTATCTACCTACGAGCAGTACTTC. It translates to CTSRGLSTYEQYF.

This clonotype was seen at least ten times. The chain joins TRBV5-6 to TRBJ2-1; a possible D gene is TRBD2 (6 bases). There are 15 residues in the CDR3. Germline assignment: CDR1 SGHDT and CDR2 YYEEEE. Trimming shortened V by 0 bases and J by 2 bases, and 9 bases separated the two germline ends. In DNA form, the CDR3 reads TGTGCCAGCAGCTTGGCGGGAGTAACCTACAATGAGCAGTTCTTC. Translated: CASSLAGVTYNEQFF.

The rearrangement links TRBV6-5 to TRBJ2-1, with D possibly matching TRBD2 (6 bases). Per germline, CDR1 MNHEY and CDR2 SVGAGI. The germline V and J ends were trimmed by 0 bases and 6 bases, with 18 bases remaining between them. The CDR3 spans 17 residues. DNA of the CDR3: TGTGCCAGCAGTTACTCCGCGGGGTGGGTGACCTGCAATGAGCAGTTCTTC. Its protein is CASSYSAGWVTCNEQFF.

This clonotype was observed at least ten times. This chain joins TRBV11-2 and TRBJ2-3; D remains unclear. Trimming removed 2 bases from V and 5 bases from J, with 11 bases in between. The CDR3 contains 14 residues. Germline CDR1 is SGHAT and CDR2 is FQNNGV. The CDR3 coding sequence is TGTGCCAGCAGCTTACCGGGTCGTAGAGATACGCAGTATTTT. Its translation is CASSLPGRRDTQYF.

Details on this clonotype: The junction departs from the called germline gene at one end, perhaps through a read error. The rearrangement links TRBV29-1 to TRBJ2-7; 10 nucleotides line up with TRBD2. CDR3 length: 14 residues. CDR1 SQVTM and CDR2 ANQGSEA come from the germline V gene. CDR3 sequence reads: CSVVAASGSDEHYF. The CDR3 DNA follows: TGCAGCGTTGTAGCTGCTAGCGGGAGCGACGAGCACTACTTC.